These 9 T cell receptor beta chains were all obtained from the same sample, sequenced in a study of blood T cell repertoires in COVID-19. TCRdb keeps only in-frame clones here, not all; method: immunoSEQ multiplex PCR. The table has fewer than 200,000 clones, over 70% seen once. Input material: peripheral blood. The source is a woman in her 70s who had recovered from COVID-19.

The rearrangement links TRBV30 to TRBJ2-7; no reliable D call. V gave up 1 base and J gave up 7 bases, with 8 bases separating them. The CDR3 extends over 11 amino acids. Germline V gives CDR1 GTSNPN, CDR2 SVGIG (reference sequence). CDR3 protein: CAWSGQAEQYF. For the CDR3, the DNA is TGTGCCTGGAGTGGTCAGGCTGAGCAGTACTTC.

This clone was found a few times. The chain uses TRBV19 and TRBJ1-4; 7 nucleotides align to TRBD1. With V trimmed by 6 bases and J by 5 bases, 6 bases remained unmatched. The CDR3 totals 14 residues. Per germline, CDR1 LNHDA and CDR2 SQIVND (reference sequence). The CDR3 DNA sequence: TGTGCCAGTAGCTGGCAGGGGGAAAATGAAAAACTGTTTTTT. Translating it yields CASSWQGENEKLFF.

A few counts support this clone. The chain recombines TRBV30 with TRBJ1-5; 7 nucleotides match TRBD1. The CDR3 totals 18 residues. Germline CDR1 and CDR2: GTSNPN and SVGIG (reference sequence). The V and J ends lost 3 bases and 0 bases, in that order; junction bases with no gene match: 14. This CDR3 reads CAWSLSRDSLYSNQPQHF. CDR3 nucleotides: TGTGCCTGGAGCCTGTCCCGGGACAGCCTTTATAGCAATCAGCCCCAGCATTTT.

The chain is built from TRBV9 and TRBJ2-1; TRBD1 might be the D (6 bases). Trimming shortened V by 6 bases and J by 9 bases, and 22 bases separated the two germline ends. Looked up from germline, CDR1 is SGDLS and CDR2 is YYNGEE. There are 15 residues in the CDR3. The CDR3 DNA sequence: TGTGCCAGCACCCGCTTAGGGGGTTTCACAGGTGAGCAGTTCTTC. This sequence encodes CASTRLGGFTGEQFF.

V and J are TRBV19 and TRBJ2-2; tentative D call: TRBD1 (6 bases). The V end lost 7 bases, the J end lost 5 bases, and 14 bases lay between the germline ends. The CDR3 has 14 amino acids. From germline, CDR1 is LNHDA and CDR2 SQIVND (reference sequence). DNA for the CDR3: TGTGCCAGTACCCGGAGAGGGGGAACCGGGGAGCTGTTTTTT. Its translation: CASTRRGGTGELFF.

This chain links TRBV28 with TRBJ1-4; D is possibly TRBD1 (5 bases). The CDR3 is 15 residues long. Germline assignment: CDR1 MDHEN and CDR2 SYDVKM. V was trimmed by 2 bases and J by 0 bases, leaving 7 bases between them. Here the CDR3 reads CASSLRGATNEKLFF. The CDR3 DNA follows: TGTGCCAGCAGTTTACGGGGGGCAACTAATGAAAAACTGTTTTTT. The full variable domain, completed using reference TRBV28 and TRBJ1-4, is DVKVTQSSRYLVKRTGEKVFLECVQDMDHENMFWYRQDPGLGLRLIYFSYDVKMKEKGDIPEGYSVSREKKERFSLILESASTNQTSMYLCASSLRGATNEKLFFGSGTQLSVL.

This chain connects TRBV10-3 to TRBJ2-1; D gene unclear. CDR1 and CDR2 (germline): ENHRY, SYGVKD. Between the trimmed V and J ends, which lost 0 bases and 9 bases, there was a span of 9 bases. The CDR3 length is 13 residues. DNA for the CDR3: TGTGCCATCAGTGAGTCCCCGTGGGCTGAGCAGTTCTTC. Translated: CAISESPWAEQFF.

The chain combines TRBV27 with TRBJ2-7; 8 nucleotides agree with TRBD2. The length of the CDR3 is 16 residues. V lost 7 bases to trimming and J lost 3 bases; unmatched junction nucleotides: 14. Germline assignment: CDR1 MNHEY and CDR2 SMNVEV (reference sequence). CDR3 DNA sequence: TGTGCCAGCACCCCCCTAGCGGGCATATCCCGCTACGAGCAGTACTTC. Translated, it gives CASTPLAGISRYEQYF.

In the case of this clone: Other DNA sequences in the same sample also yield this CDR3. The CDR3 nucleotides are TGCGCCAGCAGCTTGGCGGGACAGGGACCCTACGAGCAGTACTTC. Encoded protein: CASSLAGQGPYEQYF. V is TRBV5-1 and J is TRBJ2-7; 9 positions agree with TRBD1. Germline V lookup: CDR1 SGHRS, CDR2 YFSETQ. The junction had 3 bases not matched to a gene; V was cut back by 0 bases and J by 2 bases. The CDR3 runs to 15 residues.